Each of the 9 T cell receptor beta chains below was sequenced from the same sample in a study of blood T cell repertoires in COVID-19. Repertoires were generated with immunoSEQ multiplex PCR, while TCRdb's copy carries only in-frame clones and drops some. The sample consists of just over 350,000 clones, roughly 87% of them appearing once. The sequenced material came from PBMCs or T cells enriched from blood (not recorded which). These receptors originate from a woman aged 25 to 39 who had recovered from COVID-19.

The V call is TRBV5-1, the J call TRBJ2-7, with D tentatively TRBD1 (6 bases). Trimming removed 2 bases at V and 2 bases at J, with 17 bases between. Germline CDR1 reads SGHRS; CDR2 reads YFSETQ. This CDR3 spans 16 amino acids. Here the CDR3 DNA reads TGCGCCAGCAGCTTAGCGACAGGTTCCAAAGCCTACGAGCAGTACTTC. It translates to CASSLATGSKAYEQYF.

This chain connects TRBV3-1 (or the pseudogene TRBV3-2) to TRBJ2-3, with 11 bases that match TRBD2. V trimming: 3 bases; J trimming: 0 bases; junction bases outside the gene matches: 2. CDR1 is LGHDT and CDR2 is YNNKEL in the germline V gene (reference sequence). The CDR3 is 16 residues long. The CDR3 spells CASSHLAGGSTDTQYF. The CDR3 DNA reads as TGTGCCAGCAGCCATCTAGCGGGGGGCAGCACAGATACGCAGTATTTT.

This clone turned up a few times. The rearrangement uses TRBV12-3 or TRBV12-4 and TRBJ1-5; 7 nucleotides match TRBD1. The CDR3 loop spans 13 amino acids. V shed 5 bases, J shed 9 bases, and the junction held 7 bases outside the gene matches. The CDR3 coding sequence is TGTGCCAGCAGTACCGGGACAGAATCGCCCCAGCATTTT. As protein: CASSTGTESPQHF.

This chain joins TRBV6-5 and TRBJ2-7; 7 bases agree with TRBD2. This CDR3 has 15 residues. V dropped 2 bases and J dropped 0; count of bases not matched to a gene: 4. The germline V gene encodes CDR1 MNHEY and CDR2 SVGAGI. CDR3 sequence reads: CASSYRRTSSYEQYF. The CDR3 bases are TGTGCCAGCAGTTACCGCCGGACTAGCTCCTACGAGCAGTACTTC.

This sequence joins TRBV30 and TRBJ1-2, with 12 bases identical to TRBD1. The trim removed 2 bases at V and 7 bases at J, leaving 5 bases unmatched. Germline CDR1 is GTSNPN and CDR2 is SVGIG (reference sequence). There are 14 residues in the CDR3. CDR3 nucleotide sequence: TGTGCCTGGAGTAAGGGACAGGGGGCGCGTGGCTACACCTTC. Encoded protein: CAWSKGQGARGYTF.

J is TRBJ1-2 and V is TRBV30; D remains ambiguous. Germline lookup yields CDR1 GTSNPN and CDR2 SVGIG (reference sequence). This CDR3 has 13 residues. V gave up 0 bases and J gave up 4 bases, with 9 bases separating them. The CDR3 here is CAWSVGRLYGYTF. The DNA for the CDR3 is TGTGCCTGGAGTGTAGGCAGGCTCTATGGCTACACCTTC.

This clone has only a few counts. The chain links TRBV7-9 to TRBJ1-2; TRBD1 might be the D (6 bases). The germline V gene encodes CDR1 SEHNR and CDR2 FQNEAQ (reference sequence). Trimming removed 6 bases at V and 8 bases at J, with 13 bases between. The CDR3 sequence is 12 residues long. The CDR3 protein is CASRQRGYGYTF. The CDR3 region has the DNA TGTGCCAGCAGGCAGAGGGGGTACGGCTACACCTTC.

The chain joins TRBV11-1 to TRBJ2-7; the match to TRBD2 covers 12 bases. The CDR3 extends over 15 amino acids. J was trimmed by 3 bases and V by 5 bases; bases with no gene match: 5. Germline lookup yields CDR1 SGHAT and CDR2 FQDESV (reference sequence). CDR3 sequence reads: CASSLRLAGVYEQYF. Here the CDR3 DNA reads TGTGCCAGCAGCCTCAGACTAGCGGGAGTCTACGAGCAGTACTTC.

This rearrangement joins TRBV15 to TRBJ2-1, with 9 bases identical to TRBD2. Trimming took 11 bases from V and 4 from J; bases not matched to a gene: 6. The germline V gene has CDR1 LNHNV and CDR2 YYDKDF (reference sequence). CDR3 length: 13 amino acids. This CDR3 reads CAVGSGSYNEQFF. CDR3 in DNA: TGTGCCGTGGGTAGCGGGAGTTACAATGAGCAGTTCTTC.